These T cell receptor beta chains were read from a single sample in a study of OX40 agonist ivuxolimab in advanced cancers. Some clones are missing from TCRdb's copy, which holds only in-frame ones; the method was immunoSEQ multiplex PCR. Of fewer than 80,000 clones in the sample, approximately 85% were seen once. The sample was CD4+ or CD8+ T cells sorted from blood, taken in a trial of the OX40 agonist ivuxolimab. Every receptor here comes from an adult with an advanced solid tumor such as melanoma, head and neck, liver or kidney cancer. Each CDR3 is given with its conserved first and last residue. The D gene is left open where the match is weak. A clone size is listed for some rows: how often the clone was seen (once, few, many), or a class if it is expanded.

D gene	clone size	V gene	J gene	CDR3 DNA	CDR3 protein
TRBD2	.	TRBV14	TRBJ2-3	TGTGCCAGCAGCCTTTACGGGGGGTCCACAGATACGCAGTATTTT	CASSLYGGSTDTQYF
.	.	TRBV6-6	TRBJ2-5	TGTGCCAGCACCACAGGAGGGCTAGAGACCCAGTACTTC	CASTTGGLETQYF
TRBD1	.	TRBV9	TRBJ2-1	TGTGCCAGCAGCGTAGAGGGGGCGGTCTCCTACAATGAGCAGTTCTTC	CASSVEGAVSYNEQFF
TRBD1	.	TRBV7-9	TRBJ1-2	TGTGCCAGCAGCTTAGGGACAGGTCTAGGTGGCTACACCTTC	CASSLGTGLGGYTF
TRBD2	once	TRBV18	TRBJ2-1	TGTGCCAGCTCACCACCTGGGACTAGCGGGAAGGGTGAGCAGTTCTTC	CASSPPGTSGKGEQFF
.	.	TRBV5-1	TRBJ1-1	TGCGCCAGCAGCCCAACACTGAACACTGAAGCTTTCTTT	CASSPTLNTEAFF
TRBD2	few	TRBV7-2	TRBJ2-5	TGTGCCAGCCAGCTCAGCGGGGCTCAAGAGACCCAGTACTTC	CASQLSGAQETQYF
.	.	TRBV27	TRBJ1-6	TGTGCCAGCAGTTTAGGAGGGTCCACGTCCCACTATAATTCACCCCTCCACTTT	CASSLGGSTSHYNSPLHF
TRBD2	few	TRBV6-1	TRBJ2-2	TGTGCCAGCAGTGACGGGACTAGCGGGAACACCGGGGAGCTGTTTTTT	CASSDGTSGNTGELFF
.	.	TRBV9	TRBJ1-5	TGTGCCAGCTCCAAAAACGACGGGAATCAGCCCCAGCATTTT	CASSKNDGNQPQHF
TRBD1	.	TRBV5-1	TRBJ1-2	TGCGCCAGCAGCCGGACAGGGGGCGAGGGCTATGGCTACACCTTC	CASSRTGGEGYGYTF
.	.	TRBV27	TRBJ2-1	TGTGCCAGCAGTTTCCTCAGGGGGGGCAATGAGCAGTTCTTC	CASSFLRGGNEQFF
.	.	TRBV2	TRBJ2-5	TGTGCCAACGGGGGGCTAACTCAAGAGACCCAGTACTTC	CANGGLTQETQYF
.	.	TRBV4-2	TRBJ2-5	TGTGCCAGCAGCTTGGTGGGCATCCAAGAGACCCAGTACTTC	CASSLVGIQETQYF
.	.	TRBV4-3	TRBJ1-2	TGCGCCAGCAGCCAAGGCCCCAGACTTAATAACTATGGCTACACCTTC	CASSQGPRLNNYGYTF
TRBD2	few	TRBV5-1	TRBJ2-3	TGCGCCAGCCGAGCGGGGCCCACAGATACGCAGTATTTT	CASRAGPTDTQYF
.	.	TRBV7-2	TRBJ1-1	TGTGCCAGCAGCCCACAAGAGAACACTGAAGCTTTCTTT	CASSPQENTEAFF